This TCR beta chain was found in a study of blood T cell repertoires in COVID-19. Background on the study: Samples representing acute and convalescent COVID-19 were sourced from the United States, Italy and Spain.

The CDR3 consists of 16 residues. CDR1 and CDR2 (germline): SEHNR, FQNEAQ (reference sequence). Trimming cost V 5 bases and J 2 bases; bases outside gene matches: 9. Per the authors' pipeline: Amplification of reference gene primers provided the estimated nucleated cell counts. Only in-frame clones appear in the TCRdb table, and some are missing; sequencing was by immunoSEQ multiplex PCR. V, J and clone size are those of that table, while D and trimming were read from the DNA. The sample lists about 260,000 clones; 80% to 85% were seen once. The chain recombines TRBV7-9 with TRBJ1-1; TRBD1 agrees at 9 bases. The sample comprised peripheral blood. This clonotype originated in a man in his sixties with acute or convalescent COVID-19. The CDR3 nucleotides are TGTGCCAGCAGCCTCTGGACAGGGGACCTTAACACTGAAGCTTTCTTT. Its protein is CASSLWTGDLNTEAFF. Based on the CDR3 plus reference TRBV7-9 and TRBJ1-1, the full variable domain is DTGVSQNPRHKITKRGQNVTFRCDPISEHNRLYWYRQTLGQGPEFLTYFQNEAQLEKSRLLSDRFSAERPKGSFSTLEIQRTEQGDSAMYLCASSLWTGDLNTEAFFGQGTRLTVV.